The 27 T cell receptor beta chains given below trace back to one sample, sequenced in a study of radiation and T cells in renal cell carcinoma. Measured with immunoSEQ multiplex PCR; TCRdb has only the in-frame clones, and not every one. The sample gives about 95,000 clones, about 86% of which show up once; less than 10% is in the top ten. Specified time point: baseline pretreatment blood. Treatment of the sample: 15 Gy SBRT to primary tumor, nephrectomy 4 weeks later. The material was blood, obtained from a patient whose treatment included radiotherapy and nephrectomy. These receptor sequences come from a man in his forties or fifties with renal cell carcinoma.

This chain uses TRBV11-2 with TRBJ2-1; TRBD1 might be the D (6 bases). CDR3 size: 15 residues. Germline values: CDR1 SGHAT, CDR2 FQNNGV. V was cut by 1 base and J by 2 bases, with 9 bases left in between. The CDR3 loop reads CASSLAQGTYNEQFF. CDR3 nucleotides: TGTGCCAGCAGCTTAGCTCAGGGGACCTACAATGAGCAGTTCTTC.

The chain has TRBV4-1 and TRBJ1-2; TRBD1 matches at 8 bases. The CDR3 totals 13 residues. Germline V gene sequence: CDR1 MGHRA, CDR2 YSYEKL. V shed 6 bases, J shed 7 bases, and the junction held 7 bases outside the gene matches. CDR3 bases: TGCGCCAGCAGGCCCGAAGGACAGGGTGGCTACACCTTC. Amino acids: CASRPEGQGGYTF.

V usage is TRBV9 and J usage is TRBJ1-4; D uncertain. The CDR3 has 14 residues. Per germline, CDR1 SGDLS and CDR2 YYNGEE. V was cut by 4 bases and J by 0 bases, with 7 bases left in between. The CDR3 is CASSPQTTNEKLFF. In nucleotides, the CDR3 is TGTGCCAGCAGCCCTCAGACAACTAATGAAAAACTGTTTTTT. The whole variable domain, filled in from reference TRBV9 and TRBJ1-4, reads DSGVTQTPKHLITATGQRVTLRCSPRSGDLSVYWYQQSLDQGLQFLIQYYNGEERAKGNILERFSAQQFPDLHSELNLSSLELGDSALYFCASSPQTTNEKLFFGSGTQLSVL.

The chain links TRBV19 to TRBJ2-2; possibly TRBD1 for D (6 bases). V was cut by 1 base and J by 6 bases, with 12 bases left in between. This CDR3 is built from 15 residues. CDR1 is LNHDA and CDR2 is SQIVND in the germline V gene (reference sequence). The CDR3 sequence is CASSIALGAAGELFF. DNA for the CDR3: TGTGCCAGTAGTATAGCCTTGGGGGCGGCCGGGGAGCTGTTTTTT.

The chain combines TRBV5-1 with TRBJ2-5; no reliable D call. Looked up from germline, CDR1 is SGHRS and CDR2 is YFSETQ. The CDR3 extends over 16 amino acids. The V end lost 0 bases, the J end lost 5 bases, and 17 bases lay between the germline ends. The CDR3 bases are TGCGCCAGCAGCTTGGTAGTGGGGTCCGAACAGGAGACCCAGTACTTC. Amino acid sequence: CASSLVVGSEQETQYF.

V and J are TRBV4-1 and TRBJ2-4, with 7 nucleotides matching TRBD2. Germline V gene lookup returns CDR1 MGHRA and CDR2 YSYEKL. Trimming removed 2 bases from V and 6 bases from J; junction bases left unmatched: 13. The CDR3 extends over 17 amino acids. This CDR3 reads CASSQYRSGEGVNIQYF. Here the CDR3 DNA reads TGCGCCAGCAGCCAATACAGAAGCGGGGAGGGCGTAAACATTCAGTACTTC.

This clone showed up just once. The chain joins TRBV29-1 to TRBJ2-7; D is uncertain. Germline V lookup: CDR1 SQVTM, CDR2 ANQGSEA. CDR3 length: 14 amino acids. Trimming pared 2 bases from V and 2 bases from J, leaving 13 bases between. The CDR3 bases are TGCAGCGTTGAACGGGCAGCCGATCCCTACGAGCAGTACTTC. This codes for CSVERAADPYEQYF.

This clone has just one count. The rearrangement links TRBV19 to TRBJ1-5; unclear D gene. The CDR3 sequence is 16 residues long. Per germline, CDR1 LNHDA and CDR2 SQIVND (reference sequence). Trimming removed 8 bases at V and 0 bases at J, with 17 bases between. The CDR3 sequence: CASAGGATYSNQPQHF. The DNA for the CDR3 is TGTGCCAGTGCCGGAGGCGCAACATATAGCAATCAGCCCCAGCATTTT. The entire variable domain, with the rest obtained from reference TRBV19 and TRBJ1-5, is as follows: DGGITQSPKYLFRKEGQNVTLSCEQNLNHDAMYWYRQDPGQGLRLIYYSQIVNDFQKGDIAEGYSVSREKKESFPLTVTSAQKNPTAFYLCASAGGATYSNQPQHFGDGTRLSIL.

The chain links TRBV5-4 to TRBJ1-2; 10 nucleotides line up with TRBD1. The V gene's germline CDR1 is SGHNT and CDR2 YYREEE (reference sequence). With V trimmed by 4 bases and J by 8 bases, 8 bases remained unmatched. This CDR3 has 14 residues. CDR3 amino acids: CASSATGGAEGYTF. The CDR3 region has the DNA TGTGCCAGCAGCGCGACAGGGGGCGCGGAAGGCTACACCTTC.

The CDR3 spells CASSVGQGALHNYNEQFF. The CDR3, as DNA: TGTGCCAGCAGCGTTGGACAGGGGGCCCTTCATAACTACAATGAGCAGTTCTTC. The chain has TRBV9 and TRBJ2-1, with 11 bases that match TRBD1. Germline trimming cut 2 bases from V and 3 bases from J; bases unmatched to any gene: 10. Germline V gene sequence: CDR1 SGDLS, CDR2 YYNGEE. This CDR3 has 18 residues.

This clone was recorded once. CDR3 sequence reads: CASKGGGTNTDTQYF. The CDR3 coding sequence is TGTGCCTCCAAGGGTGGCGGGACGAACACAGATACGCAGTATTTT. The V gene is TRBV19, the J gene TRBJ2-3, with D perhaps matching TRBD2 (6 bases). The ends were cut back, 11 bases at V and 2 bases at J, with 20 bases in the middle. The CDR3 sequence is 15 residues long. Germline values: CDR1 LNHDA, CDR2 SQIVND (reference sequence).

This clone was recorded only once. The rearrangement links TRBV5-1 to TRBJ1-1, with D unresolved. Germline V gene sequence: CDR1 SGHRS, CDR2 YFSETQ. This CDR3 is built from 16 residues. The V and J ends lost 0 bases and 7 bases respectively, with 19 bases between them. DNA of the CDR3: TGCGCCAGCAGCTTGGGGGCTTCAATCTTGCGCGATGAAGCTTTCTTT. Protein sequence: CASSLGASILRDEAFF.

The rearrangement links TRBV19 to TRBJ1-4, with no clear D. V lost 6 bases and J lost 3, with 11 bases in between. The CDR3 is 14 residues long. CDR1 and CDR2 from the germline V gene are LNHDA and SQIVND (reference sequence). CDR3 loop: CASSLLQSNEKLFF. As DNA, the CDR3 is TGTGCCAGTAGCTTGCTACAGTCTAATGAAAAACTGTTTTTT.

The rearrangement links TRBV29-1 to TRBJ2-3, with TRBD2 identical over 7 bases. J was trimmed by 0 bases and V by 6 bases; bases with no gene match: 3. CDR3 length equals 13 residues. Germline V gene lookup returns CDR1 SQVTM and CDR2 ANQGSEA. The CDR3 DNA sequence: TGCAGCGTACTAGCGCCGAGCACAGATACGCAGTATTTT. The encoded protein is CSVLAPSTDTQYF.

As regards this clone: The germline gene is not matched at one end of the junction; a read error may be the cause. The chain carries TRBV7-9 and TRBJ2-5; TRBD1 matches 7 bases. CDR1 SEHNR and CDR2 FQNEAQ come from the germline V gene (reference sequence). The CDR3 extends over 13 amino acids. Here the CDR3 reads CASSYDREETQYF. The CDR3 nucleotides are TGTGCTAGCAGCTATGACAGGGAAGAGACCCAGTACTTC.

This chain connects TRBV5-1 to TRBJ1-1; D gene uncertain. V gave up 3 bases and J gave up 3 bases, with 12 bases separating them. Germline CDR1 and CDR2: SGHRS and YFSETQ. The CDR3 covers 14 residues. For the CDR3, the DNA is TGCGCCAGCAGCTCCTTTGGGAGGGACACTGAAGCTTTCTTT. As protein: CASSSFGRDTEAFF.

There are a few counts of this clone. CDR3: CASSVGWPQHF. The CDR3, as DNA: TGTGCCAGTAGTGTAGGATGGCCCCAGCATTTT. V gene TRBV19 combines with J gene TRBJ1-5; D gene ambiguous. The CDR3 is made up of 11 amino acids. Trimming cost V 5 bases and J 9 bases, with 8 bases left between them. The germline V gene has CDR1 LNHDA and CDR2 SQIVND (reference sequence).

The CDR3 loop reads CASSLGTGGVFAGNTIYF. CDR3 sequence (DNA): TGCGCCAGCAGCTTGGGGACAGGGGGCGTTTTCGCTGGAAACACCATATATTTT. J is TRBJ1-3 and V is TRBV5-1, with 11 bases lining up with TRBD1. The V gene end was trimmed by 0 bases and the J gene end by 2 bases; junction bases not matched to a gene: 7. Per germline, CDR1 SGHRS and CDR2 YFSETQ. The CDR3 sequence is 18 residues long. Full variable domain (remainder filled in from reference TRBV5-1 and TRBJ1-3): KAGVTQTPRYLIKTRGQQVTLSCSPISGHRSVSWYQQTPGQGLQFLFEYFSETQRNKGNFPGRFSGRQFSNSRSEMNVSTLELGDSALYLCASSLGTGGVFAGNTIYFGEGSWLTVV.

The chain links TRBV28 to TRBJ1-5, with D perhaps TRBD1 (5 bases). This CDR3 region has 16 residues. CDR1 MDHEN and CDR2 SYDVKM come from the germline V gene. V was trimmed by 4 bases and J by 6 bases, leaving 19 bases between them. The CDR3 sequence is CASSSGTLRTGQPQHF. The CDR3 DNA reads as TGTGCCAGCAGTTCCGGGACCCTCAGGACGGGTCAGCCCCAGCATTTT.

The genes are TRBV18 and TRBJ2-5; D is undetermined. This CDR3 is 15 amino acids long. With 0 bases removed from V and 0 bases from J, the gap between germline ends came to 8 bases. The germline CDR1 and CDR2 sequences are KGHSH and LQKENI. CDR3 sequence: CASSPPSSYQETQYF. The CDR3 DNA sequence: TGTGCCAGCTCACCACCAAGTTCATACCAAGAGACCCAGTACTTC. Full variable domain (missing parts from reference TRBV18 and TRBJ2-5): NAGVMQNPRHLVRRRGQEARLRCSPMKGHSHVYWYRQLPEEGLKFMVYLQKENIIDESGMPKERFSAEFPKEGPSILRIQQVVRGDSAAYFCASSPPSSYQETQYFGPGTRLLVL.

This clone was observed a handful of times. J is TRBJ1-3 and V is TRBV19; possibly TRBD1 for D (5 bases). V was shortened by 7 bases and J by 0 bases, with 19 bases between the two germline ends. The length of the CDR3 is 17 residues. Germline CDR1 and CDR2: LNHDA and SQIVND (reference sequence). The CDR3 protein is CASNSGGASDSGNTIYF. The CDR3 nucleotides read TGTGCCAGTAACTCCGGAGGGGCCTCCGACTCTGGAAACACCATATATTTT.

About this clone: The junction departs from the called germline gene at one end, perhaps through a read error. This rearrangement joins TRBV7-9 to TRBJ2-5; D not certain. Germline V gene lookup returns CDR1 SEHNR and CDR2 FQNEAQ (reference sequence). The CDR3 sequence is 8 residues long. In DNA, the CDR3 is TGTGCCAGCAGCCCGCTTGACTTC. The encoded protein is CASSPLDF. The whole variable domain, filled in from reference TRBV7-9 and TRBJ2-5, reads DTGVSQNPRHKITKRGQNVTFRCDPISEHNRLYWYRQTLGQGPEFLTYFQNEAQLEKSRLLSDRFSAERPKGSFSTLEIQRTEQGDSAMYLCASSPLDFGPGTRLLVL.

This chain uses TRBV5-5 with TRBJ2-7; D is unresolved. This CDR3 is built from 15 residues. From germline, CDR1 is SGHKS and CDR2 YYEKEE (reference sequence). Trimming shortened V by 0 bases and J by 0 bases, and 10 bases separated the two germline ends. CDR3 sequence: CASSLGVGSSYEQYF. The CDR3 DNA follows: TGTGCCAGCAGCTTGGGTGTGGGCAGCTCCTACGAGCAGTACTTC.

By sample share, this clone is medium-sized (0.01 to 0.1%). This chain links TRBV5-4 with TRBJ1-2; D gene ambiguous. Between the trimmed V and J ends, which lost 0 bases and 2 bases, there was a span of 14 bases. The CDR3 consists of 16 residues. The V gene's germline CDR1 is SGHNT and CDR2 YYREEE (reference sequence). CDR3 region: CASSLAGSELNYGYTF. The CDR3 region has the DNA TGTGCCAGCAGCTTGGCCGGCAGCGAGTTAAACTATGGCTACACCTTC.

This clone appeared a single time. This rearrangement joins TRBV7-2 to TRBJ1-3; a weak D match, TRBD1 (6 bases). Germline assignment: CDR1 SGHTA and CDR2 FQGNSA. V was shortened by 2 bases and J by 3 bases, with 14 bases between the two germline ends. The CDR3 sequence is 16 residues long. CDR3 region: CASSLPRQAGGNTIYF. CDR3 bases: TGTGCCAGCAGCTTACCTCGACAGGCAGGTGGAAACACCATATATTTT.

This clone came up once. The rearrangement uses TRBV15 and TRBJ1-5; 7 bases align to TRBD1. This CDR3 has 14 amino acids. The V gene's germline CDR1 is LNHNV and CDR2 YYDKDF (reference sequence). J gave up 7 bases and V 0 bases, and 3 bases lay outside the gene matches. In DNA, the CDR3 is TGTGCCACCAGCAGAGATGAAGGGGGCCAGCCCCAGCATTTT. Translated, it gives CATSRDEGGQPQHF.

The CDR3: CASSLPAGQEEQYF. The CDR3 DNA sequence: TGTGCCAGCAGCTTACCCGCTGGACAGGAGGAGCAGTACTTC. This sequence joins TRBV11-2 and TRBJ2-7; 7 bases align to TRBD1. The CDR3 is 14 residues long. With V trimmed by 2 bases and J by 7 bases, 8 bases remained unmatched. Germline V gene lookup returns CDR1 SGHAT and CDR2 FQNNGV. Filled out from reference TRBV11-2 and TRBJ2-7, the complete variable domain reads EAGVAQSPRYKIIEKRQSVAFWCNPISGHATLYWYQQILGQGPKLLIQFQNNGVVDDSQLPKDRFSAERLKGVDSTLKIQPAKLEDSAVYLCASSLPAGQEEQYFGPGTRLTVT.